The rows below give T cell receptor beta chains drawn from one sample of a study of blood T cell repertoires in COVID-19. The protocol was immunoSEQ multiplex PCR, while the TCRdb copy is restricted to in-frame clones and leaves out a portion. The data show about 47,000 clones, 91% seen once. The sample taken for sequencing was peripheral blood. Source of these receptors: a man between 65 and 79 years old with active COVID-19. Each CDR3 is given with its conserved first and last residue. The D gene is left open where the match is weak. Only some rows state a clone size, as once, few, many or a class for expanded clones.

J	size	D	V	DNA	CDR3
TRBJ2-1	NA	TRBD2	TRBV4-2	TGTGCCAGCAGCCAAGACCTCAGTAGCGGGGGAAATGAGCAGTTCTTC	CASSQDLSSGGNEQFF
TRBJ1-4	NA	TRBD1	TRBV5-5	TGTGCCAGCAGCTTGAACTGGGACAGCGAAAAACTGTTTTTT	CASSLNWDSEKLFF
TRBJ2-5	NA	TRBD2	TRBV5-1	TGCGCCAGCAGCTTGGGGGGAGGGTTCCGAGAGACCCAGTACTTC	CASSLGGGFRETQYF
TRBJ2-7	NA	TRBD2	TRBV5-4	TGTGCCAGCAGCTTGGCCGGGTCTAGCGGGTCTCTAGCCGAGCAGTACTTC	CASSLAGSSGSLAEQYF
TRBJ2-5	NA	NA	TRBV11-2	TGTGCCAGCAGCTTCACGACTGCAACTGAGACCCAGTACTTC	CASSFTTATETQYF
TRBJ1-4	NA	TRBD1	TRBV5-1	TGCGCCAGCAGCTTACCACAGGGGACCAATGAAAAACTGTTTTTT	CASSLPQGTNEKLFF
TRBJ1-1	NA	NA	TRBV7-8	TGTGCCAGCAGCTTCGGACAGATCGAAGCTTTCTTT	CASSFGQIEAFF
TRBJ2-7	NA	NA	TRBV30	TGTGCCTGGAGTGTAGAGGGTTACGAGCAGTACTTC	CAWSVEGYEQYF
TRBJ1-2	NA	NA	TRBV4-3	TGCGCCAGCAGCCAAGAGGCCACTTGGGGGGGTGGCTACACCTTC	CASSQEATWGGGYTF
TRBJ2-1	NA	TRBD1	TRBV19	TGTGCCAGTAGTATCTGGGGGACAGATAACAATGAGCAGTTCTTC	CASSIWGTDNNEQFF
TRBJ2-5	NA	NA	TRBV2	TGTGCCAGCACACCAGGGGAGTGGTCAAAAGAGACCCAGTACTTC	CASTPGEWSKETQYF
TRBJ2-7	NA	TRBD1	TRBV30	TGTGCCTGGAGTGTACTTGGGGGGCCGACAGGGGGCTTAAACGAGCAGTACTTC	CAWSVLGGPTGGLNEQYF
TRBJ2-3	NA	TRBD2	TRBV4-2	TGTGCCAGCAGCCAAGATCCTAGCGGGGCAGATACGCAGTATTTT	CASSQDPSGADTQYF
TRBJ1-4	NA	NA	TRBV6-6	TGTGCCAGCAGTTACTCTCAGGGAATAGCTGAAAAACTGTTTTTT	CASSYSQGIAEKLFF
TRBJ2-7	NA	TRBD1	TRBV28	TGTGCCAGCAGTCCCCCCCCAGGGACAGACTACGAGCAGTACTTC	CASSPPPGTDYEQYF
TRBJ2-1	NA	TRBD1	TRBV4-1	TGCGCCAGCACCAGGACAGGGGGCGGAAATGTCTATGAGCAGTTCTTC	CASTRTGGGNVYEQFF
TRBJ2-2	NA	NA	TRBV29-1	TGCAGCGTTCTCCCCAACCTCAGGGCAGCGGAGCTGTTTTTT	CSVLPNLRAAELFF
TRBJ2-1	NA	TRBD1	TRBV19	TGTGCCAGTAGTACGGGACAGCTAGCCCAGCAGTTCTTC	CASSTGQLAQQFF
TRBJ2-3	NA	NA	TRBV6-5	TGTGCCAGCCAGTTATCGGGGGGCACAGATACGCAGTATTTT	CASQLSGGTDTQYF
TRBJ1-2	once	TRBD1	TRBV9	TGTGCCAGCAGCGTAGAGGCGGGGACAGGCTATGGCTACACCTTC	CASSVEAGTGYGYTF
TRBJ2-3	NA	NA	TRBV19	TGTGCCAGTAGTACCCAAAAAGGGGGCACAGATACGCAGTATTTT	CASSTQKGGTDTQYF
TRBJ1-2	NA	NA	TRBV18	TGTGCCAGCTCACCACCGTATCGGACAGTAAACTATGGCTACACCTTC	CASSPPYRTVNYGYTF
TRBJ1-2	NA	NA	TRBV29-1	TGCAGCGTGCGAGACATATCTAACTATGGCTACACCTTC	CSVRDISNYGYTF